This is a list of T cell receptor beta chains from one sample in a study of T cell changes during pregnancy in multiple sclerosis. Assay used: immunoSEQ multiplex PCR; TCRdb lists only in-frame clones, some missing. This sample has about 85,000 clones, with approximately 93% found just once. Sequencing used peripheral blood, obtained in the first trimester of pregnancy. The receptor source for this set is a female donor with multiple sclerosis, enrolled in a pregnancy study. Both conserved end residues are part of each CDR3. The D gene is left open where the match is weak. Rows give clone size only sometimes, using once, few, many, or a class for an expanded clone.

abundance | j_gene | v_gene | d_gene | CDR3nt | CDR3aa
NA | TRBJ1-2 | TRBV7-9 | NA | TGTGCCAGCAGCTTATCCGACAGCAGCTATGGCTACACCTTC | CASSLSDSSYGYTF
NA | TRBJ2-7 | TRBV14 | TRBD1 | TGTGCCAGCAGCCAAGAGGACAGGGTTTACGAGCAGTACTTC | CASSQEDRVYEQYF
NA | TRBJ1-1 | TRBV2 | NA | TGTGCCAGCAGTGAGTCCGGTCCAAACACTGAAGCTTTCTTT | CASSESGPNTEAFF
NA | TRBJ1-5 | TRBV28 | TRBD1 | TGTGCCAGCAGTTTATCGGACAGGGGATTTTTTGGCAATCAGCCCCAGCATTTT | CASSLSDRGFFGNQPQHF
once | TRBJ1-2 | TRBV13 | TRBD1 | TGTGCCAGCAGCCAAAGGACAGGGGTACGCTATGGCTACACCTTC | CASSQRTGVRYGYTF
NA | TRBJ2-5 | TRBV9 | TRBD1 | TGTGCCAGCAGCGTAGGAGGACAGGGACTTCAAGAGACCCAGTACTTC | CASSVGGQGLQETQYF
NA | TRBJ1-3 | TRBV6-5 | TRBD1 | TGTGCCAGCAGGTCGACAGGGTTGGAAGGAAACACCATATATTTT | CASRSTGLEGNTIYF
once | TRBJ2-7 | TRBV6-5 | TRBD1 | TGTGCCAGCAGTCAACCGGGACAGTCCTACGAGCAGTACTTC | CASSQPGQSYEQYF
NA | TRBJ2-1 | TRBV6-6 | TRBD2 | TGTGCCAGCAGTCACCGACTAGCTGGTTACGATGAGCAGTTCTTC | CASSHRLAGYDEQFF
NA | TRBJ2-5 | TRBV29-1 | NA | TGCAGCATGGCACGGACTGGCCAAGAGACCCAGTACTTC | CSMARTGQETQYF
once | TRBJ1-1 | TRBV7-2 | NA | TGTGCCAGCAGCTTAGGGGGCGCATGGGACACTGAAGCTTTCTTT | CASSLGGAWDTEAFF
NA | TRBJ2-1 | TRBV7-9 | TRBD2 | TGTGCCAGCAGCAAGTGGTCGGGGGGGCTTTTCAATGAGCAGTTCTTC | CASSKWSGGLFNEQFF
NA | TRBJ1-1 | TRBV30 | TRBD1 | TGTGCCTTTAGACAGGGTTCGGGTTCGTTGGAAGCTTTCTTT | CAFRQGSGSLEAFF
NA | TRBJ2-6 | TRBV27 | NA | TGTGCCAGCAGAGGTCTAGGCGGGGCCAACGTCCTGACTTTC | CASRGLGGANVLTF
medium-sized | TRBJ2-3 | TRBV10-3 | TRBD2 | TGTGCCATCAGTGAGCGGGAGGGCCCAGATACGCAGTATTTT | CAISEREGPDTQYF
few | TRBJ1-1 | TRBV28 | NA | TGTGCCAGCAGCCCTTTCCTTGCCGGGACTGAAGCTTTCTTT | CASSPFLAGTEAFF
NA | TRBJ2-3 | TRBV30 | NA | TGTGCCTGGAGCGTCACAGATACGCAGTATTTT | CAWSVTDTQYF
NA | TRBJ2-6 | TRBV5-4 | NA | TGTGCCAGCAGCCCAACTAGTACGGGGGCCAACGTCCTGACTTTC | CASSPTSTGANVLTF
NA | TRBJ1-1 | TRBV7-9 | NA | TGTGCCAGCAGCTTCGGAGACACTGAAGCTTTCTTT | CASSFGDTEAFF
NA | TRBJ1-1 | TRBV7-3 | NA | TGTGCCAGCAGCTTTAAAAGGGGCACTGAAGCTTTCTTT | CASSFKRGTEAFF
NA | TRBJ2-1 | TRBV6-5 | TRBD1 | TGTGCCAGCAAGATAACCGGGACAGTCTACAATGAGCAGTTCTTC | CASKITGTVYNEQFF